Below, one T cell receptor beta chain is given with its context. Its matching antigen is unknown. The CDR3 covers 13 residues. The V and J ends lost 7 bases and 3 bases, in that order; junction bases with no gene match: 4. Germline values: CDR1 SGHRS, CDR2 YFSETQ. This record comes from a study of monozygotic twins with cystic fibrosis. Assay: immunoSEQ multiplex PCR; the TCRdb copy retains only in-frame clones and omits some. This sample has around 33,000 clones, with approximately 87% found just once. The study, taken as a whole, reports: Nucleotide-identical clonotype sharing was significantly higher within monozygotic CF twin pairs than between unrelated CF individuals. J usage was most co-twin-similar in 8 of 16 pairs, V in 13. Clonality was generally low (median about 0.01), higher in the most severe patients.

This TCR was sampled from a girl aged 2-10 years with cystic fibrosis. This rearrangement joins TRBV5-1 to TRBJ2-3; 8 bases align to TRBD2. The specimen sequenced was blood. CDR3 coding DNA: TGCGCCAGCGGGACTAGTGAGACAGATACGCAGTATTTT. It specifies CASGTSETDTQYF.